This T cell receptor (beta chain) was identified in a study of blood T cell repertoires in COVID-19 (dated by TCRdb to 2020 to 2022). With regard to the full study: Samples covering the acute and convalescent phases of COVID-19 were provided by collaborators in the United States, Italy and Spain. Samples were obtained from the ongoing ImmuneRACE study (first 160 participants) and from 1,254 subjects provided by 6 global collaborators. The material from the prospective study consisted of cDNA or gDNA derived from T cells, B-cell-depleted T cells, or PBMCs. The repertoires were released in a freely available public database meant as a resource for research on the immune response to SARS-CoV-2. Where HLA class I and class II types were available, the types were taken from metadata supplied by the sample provider, not from assay-based typing. Nearly every sample came with metadata listing a de-identified subject ID, COVID-19 status, age in years and sex. Deeply sampled blood TCRbeta repertoires from subjects exposed to, actively infected with, or recovered from COVID-19 were included in the dataset.

Whole blood was collected in K2EDTA tubes by collaborating institutions according to the institutions' own protocols. For TCRbeta analysis, collaborators shipped samples in one of three forms: frozen whole blood, isolated PBMCs, or DNA extracted from either of those sample types. The CDR3 spans 15 residues, from the cysteine through the phenylalanine. Of all the DNA, just the CDR3 is kept, 45 bases in frame from base 1. The germline V and J ends show losses of 4 bases and 0 bases respectively, and no gene match explains 5 bases of the junction. CDR1 and CDR2 (SGHRS, YFSETQ) derive from the germline V gene. What the research found in general, with its limitations: How much clinical and demographic metadata was included differed by source and by participant, and the metadata was provided uncurated.

About this clone: Its antigen has not been determined. No per-base quality is available; no much larger clone lies one base away.

TCRbeta CDR3 regions were amplified from genomic DNA by means of the immunoSEQ Assay, a bias-controlled multiplex PCR. The published analysis was carried out like this. Nucleated cell counts per sample were estimated from amplification of reference gene primers within the assay. Sequence reads were collapsed and filtered to measure the absolute abundance of every unique TCRbeta CDR3 rearrangement. For each sample, productive Simpson clonality was calculated as the square root of Simpson's diversity index across productive rearrangements. TCRdb limited this immuneACCESS table to in-frame rearrangements with V and J called. A share of clones is missing; checked studies link under half to unresolved V genes, and the rest is unexplained. That table furnishes V, J and clone size, whereas the DNA furnished D and trimming. The sample table contains more than 250,000 clones; only one count was recorded for approximately 88% of them. The ten largest account for around 0.67% of the sample.

The rearrangement combines TRBV5-1 with TRBJ2-3, and 7 junction bases match TRBD1. This TCR was recovered from a human donor in a cohort sampled during active COVID-19. What was sequenced was peripheral blood. The DNA sequence is TGCGCCAGCAGCCCCGGGACAGCTAGCACAGATACGCAGTATTTT. The translation is CASSPGTASTDTQYF.